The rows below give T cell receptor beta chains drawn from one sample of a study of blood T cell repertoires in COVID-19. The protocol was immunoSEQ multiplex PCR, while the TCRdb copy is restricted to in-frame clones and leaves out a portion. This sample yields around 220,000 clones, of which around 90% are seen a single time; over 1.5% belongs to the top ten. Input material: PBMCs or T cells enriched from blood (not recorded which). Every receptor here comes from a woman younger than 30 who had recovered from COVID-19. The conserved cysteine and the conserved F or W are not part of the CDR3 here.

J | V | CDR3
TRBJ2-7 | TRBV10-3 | AISESTDSYEQY
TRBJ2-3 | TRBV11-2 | ASSLADTQY
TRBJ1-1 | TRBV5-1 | ASSRRQVRTYDTEAF
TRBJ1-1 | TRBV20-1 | SATLGTEAF
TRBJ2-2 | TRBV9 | ASSNGQSHTGELF
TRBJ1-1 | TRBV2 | ASRGLAGPAEAF
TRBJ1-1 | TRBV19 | ATYRQGAVVTEAF
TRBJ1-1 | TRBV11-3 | ASSLVRGDNTEAF
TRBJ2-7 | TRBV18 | ASRTSGSYEQY
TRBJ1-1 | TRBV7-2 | ASSLGRWAF
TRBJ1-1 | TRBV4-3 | ASSQGSGTINTEAF
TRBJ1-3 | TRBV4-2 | ASSQDPRGGSDGNTIY
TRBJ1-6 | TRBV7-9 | ASSLDGSNSPLH
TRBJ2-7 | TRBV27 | ASSLQGAYEQY
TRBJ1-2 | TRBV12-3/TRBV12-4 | ASSQTGGYT
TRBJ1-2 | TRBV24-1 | ATSDAGQVYGYT
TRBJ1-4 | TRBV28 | ASSLSRVGQSNEKLF
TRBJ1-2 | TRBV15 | ATSRVLGGSGYT
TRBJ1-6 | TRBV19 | ASNDRAHSPLH
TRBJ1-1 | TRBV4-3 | ASSQAGGTVGTEAF
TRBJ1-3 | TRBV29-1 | SVDPPEGGNTIY
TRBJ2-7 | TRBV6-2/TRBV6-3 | ASSRTAGGTYEQY
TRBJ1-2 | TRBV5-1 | ASSLGQSYGYT
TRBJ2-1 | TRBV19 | ASGRGGRKEVGQF
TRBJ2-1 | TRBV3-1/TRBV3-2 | ASSQRTGALSNEQF
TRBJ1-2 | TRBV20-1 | SAADSYYT
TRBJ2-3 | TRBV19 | ASRPTGTGGSDTQY
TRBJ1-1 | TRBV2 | ASSPLPGGNTEAF
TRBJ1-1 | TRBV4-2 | ASSQGEGNRGETEAF
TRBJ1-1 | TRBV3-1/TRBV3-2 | ASSKQGTEAF
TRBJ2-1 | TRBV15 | ATSRVGGGVDEQF
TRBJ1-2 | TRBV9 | ASSVVEGSSGYT
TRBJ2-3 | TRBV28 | ASGDSHTDTQY
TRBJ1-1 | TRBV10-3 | ATRTGRGVAEAF
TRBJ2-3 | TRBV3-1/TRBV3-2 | ASSQTSGSTDTQY
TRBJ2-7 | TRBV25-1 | ASNIGSYEQY
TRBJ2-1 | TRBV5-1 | ASSPRGTYNEQF
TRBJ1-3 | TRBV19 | ASNTPEGRGYSGNTIY
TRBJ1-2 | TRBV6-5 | ASSLREGGYGYT
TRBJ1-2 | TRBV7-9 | ASSLGDTKDEGYT
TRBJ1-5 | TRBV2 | ASSVEGASNQPQH
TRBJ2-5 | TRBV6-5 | ASSYPREVQETQY
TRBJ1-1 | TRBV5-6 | ASSGTGGEEALKAF
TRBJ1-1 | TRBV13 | ASSFGTGNTEAF
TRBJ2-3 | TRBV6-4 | ASSDSSGRDTQY
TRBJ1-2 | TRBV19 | ASSRTSAGDYGYT
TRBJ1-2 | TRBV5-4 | ASSEEGWPNYGYT
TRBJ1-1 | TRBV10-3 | AIQVGPSGMNTEAF
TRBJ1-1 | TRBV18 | ASSLTPGQKNTEAF
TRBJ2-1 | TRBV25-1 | ASSALLAGGYNEQF
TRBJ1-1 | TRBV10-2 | ASSEGGMMNTEAF
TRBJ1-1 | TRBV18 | ASSLNPGTANTEAF
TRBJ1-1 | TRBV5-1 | ASSLAGGRGTEAF
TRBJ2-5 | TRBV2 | ASSEGQGTQETQY
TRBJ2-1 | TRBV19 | ASSVLAGHYNEQF
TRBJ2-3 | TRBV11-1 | ASSYDPRGRTDTQY
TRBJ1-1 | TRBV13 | ASSLPRTEAF
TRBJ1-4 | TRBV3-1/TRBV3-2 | ASRGQGINEKLF
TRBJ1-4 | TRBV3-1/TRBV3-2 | ASSQQFLANEKLF
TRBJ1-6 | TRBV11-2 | ASSLEGRNSPLH